The 5 T cell receptor beta chains in this list originate from one sample, sequenced in a study of cytomegalovirus exposure and HLA in healthy donors. Vbeta (60) and Jbeta (13) primers were used in the PCR. Clones were read by immunoSEQ multiplex PCR, and TCRdb kept only the in-frame ones, dropping some. This table holds about 82,000 clones, roughly 63% found once. The source material was PBMCs. These receptors originate from a woman between 40 and 50 years old in good health and CMV-seropositive.

The CDR3 protein is CASRPGGQGTGELFF. DNA of the CDR3: TGTGCCAGCAGGCCTGGGGGACAGGGGACCGGGGAGCTGTTTTTT. The chain has TRBV28 and TRBJ2-2; 10 bases fit TRBD1. V lost 6 bases and J lost 5; bases outside the gene matches: 6. The CDR3 spans 15 residues. Germline CDR1 MDHEN, CDR2 SYDVKM.

The V call is TRBV30, the J call TRBJ2-1; D is undetermined. This CDR3 is 12 amino acids long. The germline gives CDR1 GTSNPN, CDR2 SVGIG (reference sequence). Trimming left V 3 bases short and J 7 bases short, with 10 bases between. DNA of the CDR3: TGTGCCTGGAGGGTCACTGCGAATGAGCAGTTCTTC. As protein: CAWRVTANEQFF.

This clone came up a few times. This chain links TRBV5-8 with TRBJ2-7; D is unclear. This CDR3 comprises 14 residues. Per the germline V gene, CDR1 is SGHTS and CDR2 is YDEGEE. V was trimmed by 0 bases and J by 0 bases, leaving 7 bases between them. The CDR3 DNA follows: TGTGCCAGCAGCTTGGCGGGTAGCTCCTACGAGCAGTACTTC. This sequence encodes CASSLAGSSYEQYF.

This clone was observed a few times. This chain uses TRBV28 with TRBJ1-1, with a tentative D call TRBD1 (6 bases). The CDR3 covers 13 residues. V was trimmed by 5 bases and J by 3 bases, leaving 10 bases between them. The germline CDR1 and CDR2 sequences are MDHEN and SYDVKM. CDR3 protein: CASSQDSYTEAFF. As DNA, the CDR3 is TGTGCCAGCAGTCAGGACAGTTACACTGAAGCTTTCTTT.

The rearrangement joins TRBV9 to TRBJ2-1; the D gene is possibly TRBD2 (6 bases). CDR1 is SGDLS, CDR2 YYNGEE, per germline. The ends were cut back, 0 bases at V and 4 bases at J, with 11 bases in the middle. The CDR3 is made up of 15 amino acids. The CDR3 region has the DNA TGTGCCAGCAGCGTAGCGGCGGGATCATACAATGAGCAGTTCTTC. Translated: CASSVAAGSYNEQFF.